This T cell receptor (beta chain) was found in a study of T-cell memory formation after mild COVID-19. Findings and caveats of the study: Some clones that responded were present in memory (sampled pre-infection), which suggests cross-reactive memory joined.

The ends were cut back, 2 bases at V and 11 bases at J, with 10 bases in the middle. Germline CDR1 and CDR2: SEHNR and FQNEAQ (reference sequence). The CDR3 length is 13 residues. At least ten counts were recorded for this clonotype. The antigen remains unidentified. One entry per CDR3 protein, called by TCRdb with MiXCR from the 5' RACE reads. The repertoire holds just under 350,000 distinct CDR3 sequences, with roughly 13% as singletons. The TCR comes from a man aged 18-30 years who had mild COVID-19 (a few samples of this study predate the infection). Cell type and time point are not known. The V and J genes are TRBV7-9 and TRBJ1-6, with D maybe TRBD1 (6 bases). Sequenced material: PBMCs or a T cell subset sorted from them (not recorded which). In DNA form, the CDR3 reads TGTGCCAGCAGCTTACAGGGGAATACACCCCTCCACTTT. It is translated as CASSLQGNTPLHF.